Following are 24 T cell receptor beta chains from one sample sequenced in a study of regulatory T cells in long-lasting Graves disease. The authors built TCR beta libraries using iRepertoire HTBI primers and Arm-PCR of CDR3 regions. Via MiXCR, TCRdb re-called the multiplex PCR reads, giving one row per CDR3 protein. The repertoire holds 350,000 to 450,000 distinct CDR3 sequences, with 15% as singletons. As to time point: newly diagnosed GD, antithyroid drugs for less than 3 months. The TCR library was prepared using RNA isolated from PBMCs. This sample was shared with a second study, whose subject was T cells in Graves' hyperthyroidism and ophthalmopathy.

Sequenced material: peripheral blood mononuclear cells (PBMCs), taken at new diagnosis, from a patient treated with antithyroid drugs. The receptors shown here come from a woman in her thirties or forties with Graves disease.

This rearrangement joins TRBV15 to TRBJ1-5; D is perhaps TRBD1 (6 bases). Trimming removed 2 bases at V and 13 bases at J, with 15 bases between. The germline V gene encodes CDR1 LNHNV and CDR2 YYDKDF (reference sequence). This CDR3 spans 13 amino acids. The CDR3 DNA follows: TGTGCCACCAGCAGAATGGGACAACGCGCTCAGCATTTT. Translating it yields CATSRMGQRAQHF.

In this sample, this clonotype turned up a few times. This chain joins TRBV7-9 and TRBJ2-1, with 7 bases fitting TRBD2. The CDR3 contains 17 residues. Germline CDR1 and CDR2: SEHNR and FQNEAQ (reference sequence). V was pared by 1 base and J by 8 bases, with 14 bases of the junction left unmatched. The CDR3 coding sequence is TGTGCCAGCAGCTTAGAGGGTGGGGGGGGAGGAAGGGATGAGCAGTTCTTC. The encoded protein is CASSLEGGGGGRDEQFF.

This chain uses TRBV4-3 with TRBJ1-2; a weak D match, TRBD1 (5 bases). This CDR3 has 16 amino acids. Germline CDR1 is LGHNA and CDR2 is YSLEER. V was pared by 0 bases and J by 4 bases, with 15 bases between. CDR3 protein: CASSQDWGGTFYGYTF. The CDR3 region has the DNA TGCGCCAGCAGCCAAGATTGGGGGGGAACTTTCTATGGCTACACCTTC.

At least ten counts were recorded for this clonotype. The rearrangement links TRBV10-3 to TRBJ2-1; either TRBD1 or TRBD2 may supply D (5 bases each). V shed 7 bases and J shed 5 bases, with 9 bases lying between them. Germline lookup yields CDR1 ENHRY and CDR2 SYGVKD. The CDR3 has 12 amino acids. Written as DNA, the CDR3 is TGTGCCATCAATCCGGGACACAATGAGCAGTTCTTC. Its protein is CAINPGHNEQFF.

At least ten counts were recorded for this clonotype. The CDR3 nucleotides read TGTGCCAGCAGCCCTCTTAGCTCCTACAATGAGCAGTTCTTC. This gives the protein CASSPLSSYNEQFF. This rearrangement joins TRBV11-3 to TRBJ2-1; no clear D. V was trimmed by 5 bases and J by 0 bases, leaving 8 bases between them. The CDR3 contains 14 residues. Looked up from germline, CDR1 is SGHNT and CDR2 is YENEEA.

The chain joins TRBV5-6 to TRBJ2-3; 8 nucleotides match TRBD1. Looked up from germline, CDR1 is SGHDT and CDR2 is YYEEEE. The CDR3 length is 16 residues. Losses at the gene ends were 4 bases for V and 0 bases for J; bases not matched to a gene: 7. Written as DNA, the CDR3 is TGTGCCAGCAGCCGGGGATGGACAGGGAGCACAGATACGCAGTATTTT. This sequence encodes CASSRGWTGSTDTQYF. Drawing the rest from reference TRBV5-6 and TRBJ2-3, the complete variable domain is DAGVTQSPTHLIKTRGQQVTLRCSPKSGHDTVSWYQQALGQGPQFIFQYYEEEERQRGNFPDRFSGHQFPNYSSELNVNALLLGDSALYLCASSRGWTGSTDTQYFGPGTRLTVL.

This clonotype was seen ten or more times. The genes are TRBV6-5 and TRBJ2-7; tentative D call: TRBD2 (5 bases). V dropped 2 bases and J dropped 3 bases, with 14 bases sitting between them. Germline lookup yields CDR1 MNHEY and CDR2 SVGAGI. The length of the CDR3 is 15 residues. Here the CDR3 DNA reads TGTGCCAGCAGTTACCTCGACCGAGGGATCTACGAGCAGTACTTC. This encodes CASSYLDRGIYEQYF.

As concerns this clonotype: One end of the junction is discordant with germline, which a read error may explain. The V call is TRBV28, the J call TRBJ2-1, with D unresolved. There are 15 residues in the CDR3. Germline CDR1 reads MDHEN; CDR2 reads SYDVKM. This CDR3 is CASTPAQGSYNEQSF. The CDR3 DNA follows: TGTGCCAGCACCCCGGCTCAAGGATCCTACAATGAGCAGTCCTTC.

This clonotype was counted ten times or more. The CDR3 coding sequence is TGTGCCAGCAGCTCGAGACAGGGAGAAGAGACCCAGTACTTC. Translated: CASSSRQGEETQYF. The chain combines TRBV28 with TRBJ2-5, with 7 bases lining up with TRBD1. Germline assignment: CDR1 MDHEN and CDR2 SYDVKM. The CDR3 is 14 amino acids. The V and J ends lost 6 bases and 3 bases, in that order; junction bases with no gene match: 7. Full variable domain (remainder filled in from reference TRBV28 and TRBJ2-5): DVKVTQSSRYLVKRTGEKVFLECVQDMDHENMFWYRQDPGLGLRLIYFSYDVKMKEKGDIPEGYSVSREKKERFSLILESASTNQTSMYLCASSSRQGEETQYFGPGTRLLVL.

This clonotype was seen at least ten times. The V call is TRBV27, the J call TRBJ1-2; D uncertain. Germline V CDR1 and CDR2: MNHEY, SMNVEV (reference sequence). The CDR3 runs 13 residues. Trimming removed 3 bases at V and 4 bases at J, with 9 bases between. CDR3 DNA: TGTGCCAGCAGTTTCGGGGAGCCCTATGGCTACACCTTC. Protein: CASSFGEPYGYTF.

This clonotype was detected ten times or more. The V call is TRBV12-3 or TRBV12-4, the J call TRBJ2-7; maybe TRBD1 (6 bases). This CDR3 is built from 13 residues. The V end lost 1 base, the J end lost 3 bases, and 7 bases lay between the germline ends. The CDR3 sequence: CASSLGTVYEQYF. The CDR3 DNA reads as TGTGCCAGCAGTTTAGGGACAGTCTACGAGCAGTACTTC.

This clonotype has at least ten counts. The chain couples TRBV28 to TRBJ2-6; TRBD2 aligns across 14 bases. V lost 7 bases, J lost 2 bases, and 4 bases stayed unmatched. This CDR3 comprises 17 residues. Germline CDR1 is MDHEN and CDR2 is SYDVKM. CDR3 nucleotides: TGTGCCAGCAAGGGACTAGCGGGAGAGGCTGGGGCCAACGTCCTGACTTTC. Translated, it gives CASKGLAGEAGANVLTF.

With respect to this clonotype: One end of the junction does not line up with germline, which may come from a read error. CDR3 DNA: TGTGACAGCAGCACCCGACAGGGGGGAGAAAAACTGTTTTTT. It yields the protein CDSSTRQGGEKLFF. The chain links TRBV28 to TRBJ1-4; TRBD1 matches 9 bases. The CDR3 is made up of 14 amino acids. Per the germline V gene, CDR1 is MDHEN and CDR2 is SYDVKM.

This clonotype was counted ten times or more. The germline gene is not matched at one end of the junction; a read error may be the cause. The rearrangement links TRBV7-9 to TRBJ2-1, with D hard to call. This CDR3 has 14 amino acids. Germline lookup yields CDR1 SEHNR and CDR2 FQNEAQ (reference sequence). This CDR3 reads CASSLSGQPHLQYF. The CDR3 DNA follows: TGTGCCAGCAGCTTATCGGGCCAGCCACACCTTCAATACTTC.

This chain's CDR3 is CASSEPNQPQHF. The DNA of the CDR3 is TGTGCCAGCAGTGAACCTAATCAGCCCCAGCATTTT. This sequence joins TRBV6-1 and TRBJ1-5; D remains ambiguous. V lost 2 bases, J lost 4 bases, and 3 bases lay in between. Looked up from germline, CDR1 is MNHNS and CDR2 is SASEGT. This CDR3 comprises 12 residues.

The table lists this clonotype with many counts. The gene calls are TRBV20-1 and TRBJ2-5; 7 bases agree with TRBD1. The CDR3 sequence is 12 residues long. CDR1 is DFQATT, CDR2 SNEGSKA, per germline (reference sequence). V shed 6 bases, J shed 2 bases, and the junction held 3 bases outside the gene matches. The CDR3 sequence is CSAGTVQETQYF. In nucleotides, the CDR3 is TGCAGTGCAGGGACAGTTCAAGAGACCCAGTACTTC.

This sequence joins TRBV29-1 and TRBJ1-1, with D possibly TRBD1 on 5 matching bases. Germline CDR1 is SQVTM and CDR2 is ANQGSEA. The CDR3 contains 15 residues. Trimming pared 7 bases from V and 3 bases from J, leaving 21 bases between. The CDR3, as DNA: TGCAGCGGATCCGGGACCCCCTTGGCGGACACTGAAGCTTTCTTT. Translating it yields CSGSGTPLADTEAFF.

To note about this clonotype: A much larger clone lies a single base off, so this may be a read error. This chain uses TRBV12-3 or TRBV12-4 with TRBJ1-3, with D possibly TRBD1 on 5 matching bases. The CDR3 is 16 amino acids. CDR3 nucleotide sequence: TGTGCCAGCAGTCCCACCGGGGGGGTTCGCAGAAACACCGTATATTTT. Protein product: CASSPTGGVRRNTVYF.

The sample holds many counts of this clonotype. V is TRBV28 and J is TRBJ2-7, with TRBD2 matching over 9 bases. V trimming: 5 bases; J trimming: 1 base; junction bases outside the gene matches: 6. Germline CDR1 is MDHEN and CDR2 is SYDVKM. The CDR3 sequence is 15 residues long. Here the CDR3 reads CASSIRLAESYEQYF. The DNA for the CDR3 is TGTGCCAGCAGTATACGACTAGCGGAATCCTACGAGCAGTACTTC.

This clonotype has more than one count but fewer than ten. The J gene is TRBJ2-2, the V gene TRBV4-1, with 14 bases fitting TRBD2. The CDR3 length is 19 residues. Germline V gene data show CDR1 as MGHRA and CDR2 as YSYEKL. Trimming took 3 bases from V and 5 from J; bases not matched to a gene: 11. Here the CDR3 reads CASSHRTPGLAGDTGELFF. CDR3 sequence (DNA): TGCGCCAGCAGCCATCGCACACCGGGACTAGCGGGAGATACCGGGGAGCTGTTTTTT.

This clonotype occurred a few times. The V and J genes are TRBV3-1 and TRBJ2-2; D is perhaps TRBD2 (5 bases). CDR1 is LGHDT, CDR2 YNNKEL, per germline (reference sequence). Between the trimmed V and J ends, which lost 4 bases and 5 bases, there was a span of 17 bases. This CDR3 has 16 residues. Here the CDR3 DNA reads TGTGCCAGCAGCCCAGAGGGCCCGGAGGTTACCGGGGAGCTGTTTTTT. This encodes CASSPEGPEVTGELFF. Filled out from reference TRBV3-1 and TRBJ2-2, the complete variable domain reads DTAVSQTPKYLVTQMGNDKSIKCEQNLGHDTMYWYKQDSKKFLKIMFSYNNKELIINETVPNRFSPKSPDKAHLNLHINSLELGDSAVYFCASSPEGPEVTGELFFGEGSRLTVL.

This clonotype was counted between two and nine times. It may be a read error: a sequence one base away is much more abundant. This rearrangement joins TRBV28 to TRBJ1-1, with 9 positions matching TRBD1. Germline CDR1 and CDR2: MDHEN and SYDVKM. The CDR3 runs to 14 residues. For the CDR3, the DNA is TGTGCCAGCAATCACAGGGGGCAGGGCACTGAAGCTTCCTTT. Its translation: CASNHRGQGTEASF.

This clonotype appeared many times. This chain uses TRBV3-1 with TRBJ2-1; 12 nucleotides agree with TRBD2. Trimming cost V 0 bases and J 1 base; bases outside gene matches: 1. Germline V gene sequence: CDR1 LGHDT, CDR2 YNNKEL (reference sequence). The CDR3 length is 17 residues. As DNA, the CDR3 is TGTGCCAGCAGCCAAGACCTAGCGGGAGGGTCCTACAATGAGCAGTTCTTC. The encoded protein is CASSQDLAGGSYNEQFF.

The table lists this clonotype with many counts. This chain joins TRBV18 and TRBJ2-7; D not certain. The CDR3 extends over 12 amino acids. The V gene lost 2 bases and the J gene lost 6 bases, with 8 bases spanning the gap. Germline V gene sequence: CDR1 KGHSH, CDR2 LQKENI. CDR3: CASSPRAGEQYF. The CDR3 DNA follows: TGTGCCAGCTCACCAAGGGCTGGCGAGCAGTACTTC.